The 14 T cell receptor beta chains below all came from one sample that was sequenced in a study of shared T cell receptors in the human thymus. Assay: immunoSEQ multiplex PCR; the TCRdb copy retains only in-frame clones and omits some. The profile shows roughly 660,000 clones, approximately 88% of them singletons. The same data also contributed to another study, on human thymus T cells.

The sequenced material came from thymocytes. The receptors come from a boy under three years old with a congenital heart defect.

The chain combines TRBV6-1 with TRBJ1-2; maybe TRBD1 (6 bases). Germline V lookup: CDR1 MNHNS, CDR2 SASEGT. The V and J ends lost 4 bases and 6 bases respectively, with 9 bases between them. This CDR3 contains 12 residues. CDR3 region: CASSGQGHGYTF. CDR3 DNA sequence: TGTGCCAGCAGTGGCCAGGGGCATGGCTACACCTTC.

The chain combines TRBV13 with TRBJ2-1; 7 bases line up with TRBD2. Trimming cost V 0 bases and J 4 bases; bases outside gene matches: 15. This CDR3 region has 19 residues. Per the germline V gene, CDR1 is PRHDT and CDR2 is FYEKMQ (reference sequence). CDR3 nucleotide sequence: TGTGCCAGCAGCTTAGGCCCTTCGCGGAGCCGGGGGGTTTACAATGAGCAGTTCTTC. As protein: CASSLGPSRSRGVYNEQFF. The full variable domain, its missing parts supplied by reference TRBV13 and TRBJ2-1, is AAGVIQSPRHLIKEKRETATLKCYPIPRHDTVYWYQQGPGQDPQFLISFYEKMQSDKGSIPDRFSAQQFSDYHSELNMSSLELGDSALYFCASSLGPSRSRGVYNEQFFGPGTRLTVL.

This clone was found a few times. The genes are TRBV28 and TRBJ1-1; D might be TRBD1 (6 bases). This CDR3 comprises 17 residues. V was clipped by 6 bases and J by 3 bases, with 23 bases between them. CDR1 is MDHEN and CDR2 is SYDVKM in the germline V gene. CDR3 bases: TGTGCCAGCAGACCATTGGCGGGGGGCGGGGGGTACACTGAAGCTTTCTTT. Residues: CASRPLAGGGGYTEAFF.

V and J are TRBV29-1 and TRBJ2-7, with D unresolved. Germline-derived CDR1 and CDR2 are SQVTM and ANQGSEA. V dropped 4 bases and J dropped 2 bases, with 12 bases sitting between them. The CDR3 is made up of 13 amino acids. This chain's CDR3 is CSVVLTLTYEQYF. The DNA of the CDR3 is TGCAGCGTTGTACTAACCCTCACCTACGAGCAGTACTTC.

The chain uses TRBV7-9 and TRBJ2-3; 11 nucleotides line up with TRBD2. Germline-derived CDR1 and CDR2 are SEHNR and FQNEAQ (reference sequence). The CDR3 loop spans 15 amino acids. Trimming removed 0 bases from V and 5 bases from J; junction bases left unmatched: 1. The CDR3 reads CASSLASGGVDTQYF. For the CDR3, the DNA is TGTGCCAGCAGCTTAGCTAGCGGGGGGGTAGATACGCAGTATTTT. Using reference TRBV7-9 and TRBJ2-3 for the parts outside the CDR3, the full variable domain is DTGVSQNPRHKITKRGQNVTFRCDPISEHNRLYWYRQTLGQGPEFLTYFQNEAQLEKSRLLSDRFSAERPKGSFSTLEIQRTEQGDSAMYLCASSLASGGVDTQYFGPGTRLTVL.

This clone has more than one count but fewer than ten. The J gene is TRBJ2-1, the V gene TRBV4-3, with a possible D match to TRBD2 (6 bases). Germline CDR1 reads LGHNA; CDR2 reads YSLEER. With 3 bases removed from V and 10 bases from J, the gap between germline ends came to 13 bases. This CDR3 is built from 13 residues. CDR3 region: CASSQGPGDEQFF. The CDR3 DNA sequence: TGCGCCAGCAGCCAGGGGCCGGGGGACGAGCAGTTCTTC.

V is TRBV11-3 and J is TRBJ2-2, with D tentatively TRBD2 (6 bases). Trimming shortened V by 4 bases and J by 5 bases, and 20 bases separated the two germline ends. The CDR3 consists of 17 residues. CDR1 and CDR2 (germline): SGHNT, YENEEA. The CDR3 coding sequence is TGTGCCAGCAGCTCATTCGAACGGGCCGGAGGGACCGGGGAGCTGTTTTTT. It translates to CASSSFERAGGTGELFF.

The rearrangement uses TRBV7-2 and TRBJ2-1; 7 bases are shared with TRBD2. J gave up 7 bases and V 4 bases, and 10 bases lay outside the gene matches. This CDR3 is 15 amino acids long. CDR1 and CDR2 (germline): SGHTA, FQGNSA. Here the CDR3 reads CASSYLPSGTNEQFF. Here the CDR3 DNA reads TGTGCCAGCAGCTATTTGCCTAGCGGAACGAATGAGCAGTTCTTC.

The DNA of the CDR3 is TGTGCCAGCAGCCAAGATCGTGGTAGCGGGAGTAATGAGCAGTTCTTC. Residues: CASSQDRGSGSNEQFF. This chain uses TRBV14 with TRBJ2-1; TRBD2 matches 9 bases. Germline values: CDR1 SGHDN, CDR2 FVKESK. The CDR3 has 16 residues. V shed 0 bases and J 7 bases; nucleotides not matched to a gene: 7.

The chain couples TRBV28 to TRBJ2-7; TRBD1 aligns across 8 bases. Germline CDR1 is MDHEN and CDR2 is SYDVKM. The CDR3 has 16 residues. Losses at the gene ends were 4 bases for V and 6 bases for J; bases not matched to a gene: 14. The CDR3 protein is CASSCQSRGRTGEQYF. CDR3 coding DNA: TGTGCCAGCAGTTGCCAGTCCAGGGGGCGTACGGGCGAGCAGTACTTC. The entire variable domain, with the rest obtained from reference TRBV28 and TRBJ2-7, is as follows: DVKVTQSSRYLVKRTGEKVFLECVQDMDHENMFWYRQDPGLGLRLIYFSYDVKMKEKGDIPEGYSVSREKKERFSLILESASTNQTSMYLCASSCQSRGRTGEQYFGPGTRLTVT.

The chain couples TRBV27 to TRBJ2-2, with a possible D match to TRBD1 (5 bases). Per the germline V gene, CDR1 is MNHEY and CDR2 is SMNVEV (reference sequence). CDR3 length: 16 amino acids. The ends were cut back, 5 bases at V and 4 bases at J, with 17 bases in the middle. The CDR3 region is CASSPTPGRVTGELFF. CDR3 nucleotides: TGTGCCAGCAGTCCGACTCCGGGCAGGGTCACCGGGGAGCTGTTTTTT.

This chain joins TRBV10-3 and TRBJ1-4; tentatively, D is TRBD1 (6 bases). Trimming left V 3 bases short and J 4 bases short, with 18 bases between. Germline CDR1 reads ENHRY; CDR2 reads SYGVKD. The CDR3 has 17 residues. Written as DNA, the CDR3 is TGTGCCATCAGTGAAGAACAGGGCTCAATTTATAATGAAAAACTGTTTTTT. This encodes CAISEEQGSIYNEKLFF.

The CDR3, as DNA: TGTGCCAGTAGTACCGACAGGGGGGATAGCAATCAGCCCCAGCATTTT. The encoded protein is CASSTDRGDSNQPQHF. The rearrangement links TRBV19 to TRBJ1-5, with TRBD1 matching over 9 bases. The CDR3 consists of 16 residues. J lost 0 bases, V lost 4 bases, and 4 bases had no gene match. Germline assignment: CDR1 LNHDA and CDR2 SQIVND (reference sequence).

The CDR3 coding sequence is TGCGCCAGCAGGCCCCGTGGGGAAGGGGCTAGCGGGCGATTTTTCACAGATACGCAGTATTTT. It specifies CASRPRGEGASGRFFTDTQYF. The chain is built from TRBV4-1 and TRBJ2-3; 8 nucleotides align to TRBD2. Germline V gives CDR1 MGHRA, CDR2 YSYEKL. The junction had 25 bases not matched to a gene; V was cut back by 6 bases and J by 2 bases. The CDR3 contains 21 residues.